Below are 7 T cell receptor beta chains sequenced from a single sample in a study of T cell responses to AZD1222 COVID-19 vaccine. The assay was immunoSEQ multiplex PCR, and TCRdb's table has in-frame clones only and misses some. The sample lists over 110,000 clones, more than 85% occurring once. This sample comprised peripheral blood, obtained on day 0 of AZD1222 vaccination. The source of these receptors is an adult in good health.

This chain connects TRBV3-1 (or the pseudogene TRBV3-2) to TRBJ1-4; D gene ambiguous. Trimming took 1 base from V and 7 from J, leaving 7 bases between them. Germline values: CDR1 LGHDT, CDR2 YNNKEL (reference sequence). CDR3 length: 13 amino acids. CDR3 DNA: TGTGCCAGCAGCCAAGCTGGAACTGAAAAACTGTTTTTT. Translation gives CASSQAGTEKLFF.

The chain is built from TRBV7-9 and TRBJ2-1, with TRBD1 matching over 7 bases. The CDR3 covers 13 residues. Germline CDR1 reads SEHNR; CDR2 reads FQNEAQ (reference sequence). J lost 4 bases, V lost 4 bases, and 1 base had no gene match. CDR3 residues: CASSWGQYNEQFF. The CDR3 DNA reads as TGTGCCAGCAGCTGGGGACAGTACAATGAGCAGTTCTTC.

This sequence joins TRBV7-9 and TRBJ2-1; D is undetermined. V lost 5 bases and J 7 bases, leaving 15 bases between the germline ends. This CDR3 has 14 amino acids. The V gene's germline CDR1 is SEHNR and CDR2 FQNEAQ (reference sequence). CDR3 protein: CASSQTGWENEQFF. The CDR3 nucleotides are TGTGCCAGCAGCCAAACTGGGTGGGAAAATGAGCAGTTCTTC.

This chain's CDR3 is CASSLLSGGTDTQYF. CDR3 coding DNA: TGTGCCAGCAGCTTACTCAGTGGAGGCACAGATACGCAGTATTTT. This chain joins TRBV7-3 and TRBJ2-3; unclear D gene. The CDR3 has 15 amino acids. Germline-derived CDR1 and CDR2 are SGHTA and FQGTGA. The V end lost 2 bases, the J end lost 1 base, and 10 bases lay between the germline ends.

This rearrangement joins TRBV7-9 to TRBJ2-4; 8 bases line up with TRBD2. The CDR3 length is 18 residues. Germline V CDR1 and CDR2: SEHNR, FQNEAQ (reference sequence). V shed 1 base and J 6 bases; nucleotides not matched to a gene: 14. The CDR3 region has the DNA TGTGCCAGCAGCTTAGTGGAATTGGGGCGGGAGGTACGAAACATTCAGTACTTC. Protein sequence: CASSLVELGREVRNIQYF.

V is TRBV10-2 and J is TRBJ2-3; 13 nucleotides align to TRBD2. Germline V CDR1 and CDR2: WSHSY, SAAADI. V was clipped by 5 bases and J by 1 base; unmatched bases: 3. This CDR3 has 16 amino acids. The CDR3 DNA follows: TGCGCCAGCAGTCCTGGACTAGCGGGGGGCACAGATACGCAGTATTTT. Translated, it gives CASSPGLAGGTDTQYF.

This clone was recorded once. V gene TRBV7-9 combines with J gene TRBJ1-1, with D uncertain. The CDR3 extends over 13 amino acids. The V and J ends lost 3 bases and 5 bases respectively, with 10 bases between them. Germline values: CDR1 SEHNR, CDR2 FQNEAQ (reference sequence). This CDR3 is CASSLIYGTEAFF. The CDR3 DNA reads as TGTGCCAGCAGCTTGATTTACGGGACTGAAGCTTTCTTT.